Listed below are T cell receptor beta chains from one sample, sequenced in a study of vaccination and CD4 T cells after COVID-19. No antigens are known for them. TCRdb re-analysed the PCR reads in MiXCR, keeping a single row per CDR3 protein. The repertoire holds roughly 12,000 distinct CDR3 sequences, 70% to 75% seen once, with around 7.8% in the top ten. The starting material was CD4+ T cells from blood, cultured in vitro, obtained after SARS-CoV-2 vaccination. These receptor sequences come from a human donor who received a COVID-19 vaccine. Each CDR3 is given with its conserved first and last residue. A D gene is named only where the DNA matches it firmly. Clone size appears in some rows only: once, few, many, or a class for an expanded clone.

d_gene: .; v_gene: TRBV6-2/TRBV6-3; j_gene: TRBJ1-2; abundance: once; CDR3nt: TGTGCCAGCAGTTATCATTCGTCGGGGGACTATGGCTACACCTTC; CDR3aa: CASSYHSSGDYGYTF
d_gene: TRBD2; v_gene: TRBV27; j_gene: TRBJ2-3; abundance: few; CDR3nt: TGTGCCAGCAGTTTATTGGGACTAGCGGCCGAAAGCACAGATACGCAGTATTTT; CDR3aa: CASSLLGLAAESTDTQYF
d_gene: TRBD2; v_gene: TRBV4-2; j_gene: TRBJ2-3; abundance: .; CDR3nt: TGTGCCAGCAGCCAAGATCAGGCTAGCGGGGGCACAGATACGCAGTATTTT; CDR3aa: CASSQDQASGGTDTQYF
d_gene: TRBD1; v_gene: TRBV11-3; j_gene: TRBJ2-2; abundance: .; CDR3nt: TGTGCCAGCAGCACCTTCGACAGGGAGAACACCGGGGAGCTGTTTTTT; CDR3aa: CASSTFDRENTGELFF
d_gene: TRBD1; v_gene: TRBV5-6; j_gene: TRBJ1-1; abundance: once; CDR3nt: TGTGCCAGCAGCTTGGCGACAGGGAGAGCTTTCTTT; CDR3aa: CASSLATGRAFF
d_gene: TRBD2; v_gene: TRBV2; j_gene: TRBJ2-7; abundance: .; CDR3nt: TGTGCCAGCCAACTAGCGGGGGGCCCCTACGAGCAGTACTTC; CDR3aa: CASQLAGGPYEQYF
d_gene: .; v_gene: TRBV7-2; j_gene: TRBJ1-2; abundance: .; CDR3nt: TGTGCCAGCGGGGAGGGTCCAGCTAACTATGGCTACACCTTC; CDR3aa: CASGEGPANYGYTF
d_gene: TRBD1; v_gene: TRBV29-1; j_gene: TRBJ1-3; abundance: .; CDR3nt: TGCAGCGTTGAGTTAGGGGGCACTGGAAACACCATATATTTT; CDR3aa: CSVELGGTGNTIYF
d_gene: .; v_gene: TRBV6-1; j_gene: TRBJ2-3; abundance: .; CDR3nt: TGTGCCAGCAGAGTGGTGGGGGCCCGCACAGATACGCAGTATTTT; CDR3aa: CASRVVGARTDTQYF
d_gene: .; v_gene: TRBV2; j_gene: TRBJ1-2; abundance: .; CDR3nt: TGTGCCAGCAGCCTTTCACCGGGGCGAGGACTCACCTTC; CDR3aa: CASSLSPGRGLTF
d_gene: .; v_gene: TRBV20-1; j_gene: TRBJ2-3; abundance: .; CDR3nt: TGCAGTGCTACTAGACAGGGCACAGATACGCAGTATTTT; CDR3aa: CSATRQGTDTQYF
d_gene: .; v_gene: TRBV19; j_gene: TRBJ2-6; abundance: .; CDR3nt: TGTGCCAGTACAGTGACTGGGGCCAACGTCCTGACTTTC; CDR3aa: CASTVTGANVLTF
d_gene: .; v_gene: TRBV2; j_gene: TRBJ2-2; abundance: .; CDR3nt: TGTGCCAGCAGTGAAATGTCAAAGCTGTTTTTT; CDR3aa: CASSEMSKLFF
d_gene: .; v_gene: TRBV20-1; j_gene: TRBJ2-3; abundance: .; CDR3nt: TGCAGTGCTAGAGGATTATGGACTTACGCCTCCACAGATACGCAGTATTTT; CDR3aa: CSARGLWTYASTDTQYF
d_gene: .; v_gene: TRBV6-1; j_gene: TRBJ2-3; abundance: .; CDR3nt: TGTGCCAGCAGCTTACCTAGCACAGATACGCAGTATTTT; CDR3aa: CASSLPSTDTQYF
d_gene: TRBD2; v_gene: TRBV5-4; j_gene: TRBJ2-3; abundance: few; CDR3nt: TGTGCCAGCAGCATAATAGCGGGGGGGAGCACAGATACGCAGTATTTT; CDR3aa: CASSIIAGGSTDTQYF
d_gene: TRBD1; v_gene: TRBV24-1; j_gene: TRBJ2-7; abundance: .; CDR3nt: TGTGCCACCATGTTCCATTACCCAGGGGGCGCTACGGACGAGCAGTACTTC; CDR3aa: CATMFHYPGGATDEQYF
d_gene: .; v_gene: TRBV19; j_gene: TRBJ2-5; abundance: .; CDR3nt: TGTGCCAGTAGGAGCGAGCGGGCGGTAGGGACCCAGTACTTC; CDR3aa: CASRSERAVGTQYF
d_gene: TRBD1; v_gene: TRBV5-4; j_gene: TRBJ1-6; abundance: .; CDR3nt: TGTGCCAGCAGCTTGGAGGACAGGGGATTTAATTCACCCCTCCACTTT; CDR3aa: CASSLEDRGFNSPLHF
d_gene: .; v_gene: TRBV20-1; j_gene: TRBJ2-3; abundance: .; CDR3nt: TGCAGTGCTAGTCCCCGGGGGATGACAGATACGCAGTATTTT; CDR3aa: CSASPRGMTDTQYF
d_gene: .; v_gene: TRBV5-6; j_gene: TRBJ1-2; abundance: .; CDR3nt: TGTGCCAGCAGCTTGGCCATCCGGGAAATGTATTTTGGCTACACCTTC; CDR3aa: CASSLAIREMYFGYTF
d_gene: .; v_gene: TRBV21-1; j_gene: TRBJ1-5; abundance: .; CDR3nt: TGTGCCAGCACGCGAAGGGTCGGCCATCAGCCCCAGCATTTT; CDR3aa: CASTRRVGHQPQHF
d_gene: .; v_gene: TRBV6-1; j_gene: TRBJ1-3; abundance: few; CDR3nt: TGTGCCAGCGGCGCAACCCCACTGATCTCTGGAAACACCATATATTTT; CDR3aa: CASGATPLISGNTIYF
d_gene: .; v_gene: TRBV7-8; j_gene: TRBJ1-5; abundance: once; CDR3nt: TGTGCCAGTATGAAGGGCCGCAACCTTAATCAGCCCCAGCATTTT; CDR3aa: CASMKGRNLNQPQHF
d_gene: .; v_gene: TRBV25-1; j_gene: TRBJ2-5; abundance: .; CDR3nt: TGTGCCAGCAGTGAATTCAGGGATGGAGAGACCCAGTACTTC; CDR3aa: CASSEFRDGETQYF
d_gene: .; v_gene: TRBV20-1; j_gene: TRBJ1-6; abundance: few; CDR3nt: TGCAGTGCTAGGGTCAGGGGCCGCCTATCGGATAATTCACCCCTCCACTTT; CDR3aa: CSARVRGRLSDNSPLHF
d_gene: .; v_gene: TRBV5-4; j_gene: TRBJ2-5; abundance: .; CDR3nt: TGTGCCAGCAGCTTTGGGGCGCCGGAGACCCAGTACTTC; CDR3aa: CASSFGAPETQYF
d_gene: TRBD1; v_gene: TRBV30; j_gene: TRBJ1-5; abundance: once; CDR3nt: TGTGCCTGGAGGTCTGGGGGGACAGAACACAATCAGCCCCAGCATTTT; CDR3aa: CAWRSGGTEHNQPQHF
d_gene: .; v_gene: TRBV7-2; j_gene: TRBJ2-7; abundance: .; CDR3nt: TGTGCCAGCAGCTTGGATTGGAGCAGGGACCCTTACGAGCAGTACTTC; CDR3aa: CASSLDWSRDPYEQYF
d_gene: .; v_gene: TRBV23-1; j_gene: TRBJ2-7; abundance: .; CDR3nt: TGCGCCAGCAGTCAATCCAGGATGGGACCTCGCGCCTACGAGCAGTACTTC; CDR3aa: CASSQSRMGPRAYEQYF
d_gene: TRBD1; v_gene: TRBV10-2; j_gene: TRBJ1-6; abundance: .; CDR3nt: TGCGCCAGCAGTGAGACAGGGGACGACTATAATTCACCCCTCCACTTT; CDR3aa: CASSETGDDYNSPLHF
d_gene: TRBD1; v_gene: TRBV19; j_gene: TRBJ1-1; abundance: .; CDR3nt: TGTGCCAGTAGTATGACAGGGGGAGAATCCGAAGCTTTCTTT; CDR3aa: CASSMTGGESEAFF
d_gene: TRBD1; v_gene: TRBV20-1; j_gene: TRBJ2-5; abundance: few; CDR3nt: TGCAGTGCAAATTCCCGGGACAGGGGGAGAGAGACCCAGTACTTC; CDR3aa: CSANSRDRGRETQYF
d_gene: .; v_gene: TRBV10-3; j_gene: TRBJ1-5; abundance: .; CDR3nt: TGTGCCATCAGTCTGGGGACGGCGAGCAATCAGCCCCAGCATTTT; CDR3aa: CAISLGTASNQPQHF
d_gene: .; v_gene: TRBV20-1; j_gene: TRBJ2-3; abundance: once; CDR3nt: TGCAGTGCTAGAAGGAGAGCTACAGATACGCAGTATTTT; CDR3aa: CSARRRATDTQYF
d_gene: .; v_gene: TRBV2; j_gene: TRBJ2-2; abundance: .; CDR3nt: TGTGCCAGCAAATTGACAGACACCGGGGAGCTGTTTTTT; CDR3aa: CASKLTDTGELFF
d_gene: .; v_gene: TRBV10-3; j_gene: TRBJ2-3; abundance: .; CDR3nt: TGTGCCATCAGTGCCCGCGCGGTTTGGGGGGCGAGCACAGATACGCAGTATTTT; CDR3aa: CAISARAVWGASTDTQYF
d_gene: .; v_gene: TRBV20-1; j_gene: TRBJ2-3; abundance: .; CDR3nt: TGCAGTGCTAAACCCCAAGGGACCGTAGATACGCAGTATTTT; CDR3aa: CSAKPQGTVDTQYF
d_gene: .; v_gene: TRBV23-1; j_gene: TRBJ1-5; abundance: .; CDR3nt: TGCGCCAGCAGTCAATCGAAGGGGGATAGTAGCAATCAGCCCCAGCATTTT; CDR3aa: CASSQSKGDSSNQPQHF
d_gene: TRBD1; v_gene: TRBV7-9; j_gene: TRBJ2-7; abundance: once; CDR3nt: TGTGCCAGCAGCTTGTGGCGAGGGGGCGAGGAGAGCGAGCAGTACTTC; CDR3aa: CASSLWRGGEESEQYF
d_gene: TRBD1; v_gene: TRBV20-1; j_gene: TRBJ2-2; abundance: .; CDR3nt: TGCAGTGCCTCGGGGACAGGGGGCGATTCGCCCGGGGAGCTGTTTTTT; CDR3aa: CSASGTGGDSPGELFF
d_gene: TRBD1; v_gene: TRBV6-1; j_gene: TRBJ1-1; abundance: .; CDR3nt: TGTGCCAGCACCGACAGGGGGAACACTGAAGCTTTCTTT; CDR3aa: CASTDRGNTEAFF
d_gene: TRBD1; v_gene: TRBV7-8; j_gene: TRBJ1-5; abundance: .; CDR3nt: TGTGCCAGCAGCTCGGACAGGCTGATGGGCAATCAGCCCCAGCATTTT; CDR3aa: CASSSDRLMGNQPQHF
d_gene: .; v_gene: TRBV12-3/TRBV12-4; j_gene: TRBJ1-2; abundance: .; CDR3nt: TGTGCCAGCAGGGGAAACTATGGCTACACCTTC; CDR3aa: CASRGNYGYTF
d_gene: TRBD1; v_gene: TRBV24-1; j_gene: TRBJ1-5; abundance: .; CDR3nt: TGTGCCACCAGTGCCGGGCTGACAGGGGAAGGGCAGCCCCAGCATTTT; CDR3aa: CATSAGLTGEGQPQHF
d_gene: .; v_gene: TRBV6-1; j_gene: TRBJ1-3; abundance: .; CDR3nt: TGTGCCAGTGTAGGGGGAAATGGAAACACCATATATTTT; CDR3aa: CASVGGNGNTIYF
d_gene: .; v_gene: TRBV6-2/TRBV6-3; j_gene: TRBJ1-5; abundance: .; CDR3nt: TGTGCCAGCAGACGGGACAAAAATCAGCCCCAGCATTTT; CDR3aa: CASRRDKNQPQHF
d_gene: .; v_gene: TRBV7-8; j_gene: TRBJ1-1; abundance: few; CDR3nt: TGTGCCAGCAGCTTAGTAGGGGACACTGAAGCTTTCTTT; CDR3aa: CASSLVGDTEAFF
d_gene: TRBD2; v_gene: TRBV7-9; j_gene: TRBJ2-1; abundance: .; CDR3nt: TGTGCCAGCAGCCCGGGGGGGCTTAATTATGAGCAGTTCTTC; CDR3aa: CASSPGGLNYEQFF
d_gene: .; v_gene: TRBV19; j_gene: TRBJ1-5; abundance: .; CDR3nt: TGTGCCAGTAGGATTACTGGAGGCAATCAGCCCCAGCATTTT; CDR3aa: CASRITGGNQPQHF
d_gene: .; v_gene: TRBV3-1; j_gene: TRBJ1-2; abundance: .; CDR3nt: TGTGCCAGCAGCCAAGGAGGCCGGGCTGGAGGCTACACCTTC; CDR3aa: CASSQGGRAGGYTF